This T cell receptor (beta chain) originates from a study of cytomegalovirus exposure and HLA in healthy donors. This clone was observed once. With 60 Vbeta and 13 Jbeta primers, the PCR was carried out. Only in-frame clones appear in the TCRdb table, and some are missing; sequencing was by immunoSEQ multiplex PCR. The sample records 150,000 or so clones, roughly three quarters being singletons. The sample taken for sequencing was PBMCs. The receptor was derived from a woman aged 35 to 49 in good health and CMV-seropositive.

The CDR3 here is CASSLISGVPYNEQFF. As DNA, the CDR3 is TGCGCCAGCAGCCTAATTAGCGGGGTCCCCTACAATGAGCAGTTCTTC. The J gene is TRBJ2-1, the V gene TRBV4-1, with 8 positions matching TRBD2. This CDR3 region has 16 residues. The junction had 7 bases not matched to a gene; V was cut back by 4 bases and J by 2 bases. Germline CDR1 MGHRA, CDR2 YSYEKL.